The clone carrying this T cell receptor beta chain has just a few counts. The antigen is undetermined. Graves' hyperthyroidism showing no ophthalmopathy progression within 18 months was considered stable. Uncontrolled infection, other autoimmune disease, pregnancy or lactation barred patients from enrollment. This entry comes from a study of T cells in Graves' hyperthyroidism and ophthalmopathy. Study-wide results and caveats: Blood samples included most of the expanded thyroid clonotypes exceeding 0.001. Model output signaled ophthalmopathy a median roughly 6.1 months ahead of onset.

CDR1 and CDR2 (germline): SGHTA, FQGNSA. The V gene lost 1 base and the J gene lost 3 bases, with 13 bases spanning the gap. The CDR3 has 15 amino acids. Researchers took RNA transcripts and amplified the TCR beta CDR3 regions from them. The study used the HTBI primer set for a first-round RT-PCR of the TCR CDR3. TCRdb ran MiXCR on the multiplex PCR reads and lists one entry per CDR3 protein. The sample has roughly 840,000 distinct CDR3 sequences; more than 30% are singletons. The chain uses TRBV7-2 and TRBJ2-7, with D possibly being TRBD2 (6 bases). This TCR was recovered from a man younger than 35 with Graves' hyperthyroidism. Sequencing was carried out using blood. The CDR3 nucleotides read TGTGCCAGCAGCTTAGGTAGTGGGACTTACTACGAGCAGTACTTC. This sequence encodes CASSLGSGTYYEQYF.